The 9 T cell receptor beta chains reported below all come from one sample, sequenced in a study of blood T cell repertoires in COVID-19. Generated by immunoSEQ multiplex PCR, the TCRdb table keeps only in-frame clones and is missing some. Of some 29,000 clones in the sample, about 92% are singletons; the top ten hold 1%. The sample taken for sequencing was peripheral blood. The receptors were sampled from a man aged 70 or older with active or convalescent COVID-19.

The chain links TRBV9 to TRBJ1-6; D is possibly TRBD1 (5 bases). This CDR3 contains 14 residues. Germline loops: CDR1 SGDLS, CDR2 YYNGEE. V lost 4 bases and J 4 bases, leaving 9 bases between the germline ends. CDR3 in DNA: TGTGCCAGCAGCATGACAGTTTATAATTCACCCCTCCACTTT. Translated: CASSMTVYNSPLHF.

CDR3 DNA: TGTGCCAGCAGTCCCGGGACAGGTTACACTGAAGCTTTCTTT. Its protein is CASSPGTGYTEAFF. V is TRBV6-4 and J is TRBJ1-1, with 8 positions matching TRBD1. Germline V CDR1 and CDR2: MRHNA, SNTAGT. This CDR3 spans 14 amino acids. J lost 3 bases, V lost 5 bases, and 5 bases had no gene match.

The chain couples TRBV19 to TRBJ2-1, with D possibly TRBD2 on 5 matching bases. CDR3 size: 13 residues. V was pared by 8 bases and J by 2 bases, with 10 bases between. The germline gives CDR1 LNHDA, CDR2 SQIVND (reference sequence). The CDR3 bases are TGTGCCAGTGGACTGGCAGCCTACAATGAGCAGTTCTTC. Translation gives CASGLAAYNEQFF.

The chain employs TRBV20-1 and TRBJ1-1, with a tentative D call TRBD1 (5 bases). The CDR3 runs 15 residues. Between the trimmed V and J ends, which lost 3 bases and 0 bases, there was a span of 14 bases. Germline V lookup: CDR1 DFQATT, CDR2 SNEGSKA (reference sequence). The CDR3 DNA follows: TGCAGTGCTAGTTCTACAGGACGATTGAACACTGAAGCTTTCTTT. Protein sequence: CSASSTGRLNTEAFF.

The chain uses TRBV6-1 and TRBJ1-1, with no clear D. Trimming removed 2 bases from V and 1 base from J, with 5 bases in between. The V gene's germline CDR1 is MNHNS and CDR2 SASEGT. This CDR3 contains 13 residues. The CDR3 coding sequence is TGTGCCAGCAGTGAAACGGGGAACACTGAAGCTTTCTTT. Translation: CASSETGNTEAFF.

The chain has TRBV6-5 and TRBJ2-1, with 8 bases identical to TRBD2. V shed 4 bases and J 3 bases; nucleotides not matched to a gene: 5. This CDR3 has 15 residues. Germline V CDR1 and CDR2: MNHEY, SVGAGI. CDR3 residues: CASSSLAGHYNEQFF. The CDR3 region has the DNA TGTGCCAGCAGTTCCTTAGCGGGGCACTACAATGAGCAGTTCTTC.

The rearrangement joins TRBV5-4 to TRBJ2-7; TRBD2 is a possible D gene (5 bases). V was trimmed by 4 bases and J by 2 bases, leaving 10 bases between them. The CDR3 has 13 amino acids. Looked up from germline, CDR1 is SGHNT and CDR2 is YYREEE (reference sequence). The chain's CDR3 is CASSLGNPYEQYF. The CDR3 nucleotides read TGTGCCAGCAGCCTCGGGAACCCCTACGAGCAGTACTTC.

On this clone: The junction differs from germline at one of its ends, possibly a read error. The V call is TRBV2, the J call TRBJ2-3; D uncertain. Germline V gene sequence: CDR1 SNHLY, CDR2 FYNNEI. This CDR3 contains 14 residues. The CDR3 is CASTLGPSTDTQYF. In nucleotides, the CDR3 is TGTGCTAGCACTCTTGGCCCTAGCACAGATACGCAGTATTTT. Combining the CDR3 with reference TRBV2 and TRBJ2-3 gives the whole variable domain EPEVTQTPSHQVTQMGQEVILRCVPISNHLYFYWYRQILGQKVEFLVSFYNNEISEKSEIFDDQFSVERPDGSNFTLKIRSTKLEDSAMYFCASTLGPSTDTQYFGPGTRLTVL.

This clone was seen once. The chain combines TRBV13 with TRBJ1-6; D is unresolved. Germline CDR1 and CDR2: PRHDT and FYEKMQ (reference sequence). V was cut by 2 bases and J by 7 bases, with 9 bases left in between. The CDR3 covers 14 residues. CDR3 region: CASSLPLKNSPLHF. The CDR3 DNA sequence: TGTGCCAGCAGCTTACCACTGAAAAATTCACCCCTCCACTTT.